The entry that follows covers one TCR beta chain sequence. This table comes from immunoSEQ multiplex PCR, and its TCRdb copy is limited to in-frame clones, with some not included. This table holds under 75,000 clones, roughly 70% found once. CDR1 is MNHEY and CDR2 is SVGAGI in the germline V gene. This CDR3 spans 14 amino acids. V shed 1 base and J 3 bases; nucleotides not matched to a gene: 2. These data are taken from a study of T cells in tumors after PD-1 blockade. The material sequenced was PBMCs, taken after anti-PD-1 treatment. This sequence originates from a human donor with basal cell carcinoma. J is TRBJ2-5 and V is TRBV6-5; 7 positions agree with TRBD2. CDR3 sequence: CASSYFGGEETQYF. In nucleotides, the CDR3 is TGTGCCAGCAGTTACTTTGGGGGGGAAGAGACCCAGTACTTC.